Shown below are 24 T cell receptor beta chains from a single sample sequenced in a study of T-cell reconstitution after alpha-beta-depleted transplantation in children. The TCRbeta library incorporated unique molecular identifiers. In TCRdb, the PCR reads were re-called with MiXCR into one record per CDR3 protein. This repertoire shows around 440,000 distinct CDR3 sequences, around 15% found once; its top ten account for under 30%. The starting material was PBMCs, mostly from graft donor cells, obtained 360 days after TCRalphabeta/CD19-depleted stem cell transplant. The receptors shown here come from a boy less than two years old who had a stem cell transplant for Wiskott-Aldrich syndrome, so the T cells may come from the graft donor.

This clonotype was detected only a few times. The chain links TRBV4-1 to TRBJ2-1; a weak D match, TRBD2 (6 bases). Per the germline V gene, CDR1 is MGHRA and CDR2 is YSYEKL. Between the trimmed V and J ends, which lost 0 bases and 10 bases, there was a span of 13 bases. CDR3 length equals 14 residues. CDR3 sequence: CASSQEPRDSEQFF. CDR3 bases: TGCGCCAGCAGCCAAGAGCCCCGGGACTCCGAGCAGTTCTTC.

This sequence joins TRBV7-8 and TRBJ2-7; D unclear. The CDR3 has 14 amino acids. Trimming left V 1 base short and J 0 bases short, with 7 bases between. The germline V gene encodes CDR1 SGHVS and CDR2 FQNEAQ. CDR3 sequence: CASSLERPSYEQYF. The CDR3 coding sequence is TGTGCCAGCAGCTTAGAGCGTCCCTCCTACGAGCAGTACTTC.

The chain has TRBV11-1 and TRBJ2-1, with TRBD2 matching 7 bases. Germline-derived CDR1 and CDR2 are SGHAT and FQDESV (reference sequence). V shed 6 bases, J shed 0 bases, and the junction held 14 bases outside the gene matches. The CDR3 contains 18 residues. The chain's CDR3 is CASSLWVWRTSSYNEQFF. The DNA for the CDR3 is TGTGCCAGCAGTCTTTGGGTATGGAGGACTAGCTCCTACAATGAGCAGTTCTTC.

This chain links TRBV20-1 with TRBJ1-1, with D uncertain. Looked up from germline, CDR1 is DFQATT and CDR2 is SNEGSKA (reference sequence). The CDR3 runs 11 residues. The CDR3 region is CSTRDVAEAFF. CDR3 DNA sequence: TGCAGCACCCGCGATGTAGCTGAAGCTTTCTTT.

Many counts were recorded for this clonotype. V usage is TRBV20-1 and J usage is TRBJ2-3; TRBD2 aligns across 13 bases. Trimming removed 1 base from V and 6 bases from J; junction bases left unmatched: 4. Per the germline V gene, CDR1 is DFQATT and CDR2 is SNEGSKA (reference sequence). This CDR3 is built from 15 residues. CDR3: CSARGGGLAGDTQYF. The CDR3 DNA sequence: TGCAGTGCTAGAGGGGGGGGACTAGCGGGGGATACGCAGTATTTT.

This clonotype was seen a few times. This chain joins TRBV5-1 and TRBJ2-5; D is perhaps TRBD2 (5 bases). Germline V gives CDR1 SGHRS, CDR2 YFSETQ. Trimming took off 0 bases at V and 3 bases at J, with 12 bases between the two ends. This CDR3 spans 15 amino acids. CDR3: CASSLVALAKETQYF. CDR3 coding DNA: TGCGCCAGCAGCTTGGTGGCTCTAGCAAAAGAGACCCAGTACTTC.

In this sample, this clonotype turned up many times. The J gene is TRBJ2-1, the V gene TRBV28, with D maybe TRBD2 (5 bases). Trimming removed 2 bases at V and 3 bases at J, with 11 bases between. CDR3 length equals 15 residues. The germline gives CDR1 MDHEN, CDR2 SYDVKM. CDR3 loop: CASSLVGANYNEQFF. CDR3 nucleotide sequence: TGTGCCAGCAGTTTAGTGGGAGCAAACTACAATGAGCAGTTCTTC.

This clonotype has a handful of counts. CDR3 residues: CASSLGGAKAGQNYGYTF. In DNA form, the CDR3 reads TGCGCCAGCAGCTTGGGTGGTGCCAAGGCGGGACAGAACTATGGCTACACCTTC. This chain joins TRBV5-1 and TRBJ1-2; 7 bases fit TRBD1. The germline CDR1 and CDR2 sequences are SGHRS and YFSETQ. The V and J ends lost 0 bases and 2 bases, in that order; junction bases with no gene match: 13. This CDR3 region has 18 residues.

This clonotype has a handful of counts. This chain uses TRBV12-3 or TRBV12-4 with TRBJ1-1; D unresolved. Trimming left V 2 bases short and J 6 bases short, with 13 bases between. This CDR3 comprises 14 residues. CDR3 amino acids: CASSLLGRESEAFF. The CDR3, as DNA: TGTGCCAGCAGTTTATTAGGGAGAGAATCTGAAGCTTTCTTT.

At least ten counts were recorded for this clonotype. CDR3 nucleotide sequence: TGCGCCAGCAGCTTGCTCGGATCCGGGGAGCTGTTTTTT. Amino acids: CASSLLGSGELFF. The gene calls are TRBV5-1 and TRBJ2-2; D call uncertain. V was trimmed by 1 base and J by 6 bases, leaving 7 bases between them. Germline V lookup: CDR1 SGHRS, CDR2 YFSETQ. This CDR3 is 13 amino acids long.

The count of this clonotype is one. The junction and the germline gene differ at one end; a read error may be behind it. The chain is built from TRBV5-8 and TRBJ2-7; D may be TRBD2 (5 bases). CDR3 length equals 11 residues. Germline CDR1 is SGHTS and CDR2 is YDEGEE. The CDR3 loop reads CASRPPEGQYF. In DNA form, the CDR3 reads TGCGCCAGCAGACCTCCCGAGGGGCAGTACTTC.

CDR3 coding DNA: TGTGCCAGCAGCTTAGGCGGACAGGCCTACGAGCAGTACTTC. This encodes CASSLGGQAYEQYF. The gene calls are TRBV7-2 and TRBJ2-7, with TRBD1 identical over 7 bases. V dropped 1 base and J dropped 2; count of bases not matched to a gene: 2. The CDR3 consists of 14 residues. The germline V gene encodes CDR1 SGHTA and CDR2 FQGNSA.

The J gene is TRBJ2-5, the V gene TRBV3-1, with 7 bases that match TRBD2. The germline CDR1 and CDR2 sequences are LGHDT and YNNKEL (reference sequence). The trim removed 2 bases at V and 1 base at J, leaving 7 bases unmatched. This CDR3 is 16 amino acids long. CDR3: CASSQMRKRGQETQYF. The CDR3 DNA sequence: TGTGCCAGCAGCCAAATGAGGAAGCGGGGCCAAGAGACCCAGTACTTC.

V and J are TRBV24-1 and TRBJ2-1, with D maybe TRBD1 (6 bases). The V and J ends lost 0 bases and 9 bases respectively, with 14 bases between them. The CDR3 runs to 15 residues. Germline V gene data show CDR1 as KGHDR and CDR2 as SFDVKD. In nucleotides, the CDR3 is TGTGCCACCAGTGATTTGAAAGGGGGTAGAGGTGAGCAGTTCTTC. This codes for CATSDLKGGRGEQFF.

CDR3 protein: CASRLIAGGADTQYF. In DNA form, the CDR3 reads TGTGCCAGCAGACTAATAGCGGGGGGGGCTGATACGCAGTATTTT. V is TRBV27 and J is TRBJ2-3; TRBD2 matches 11 bases. There are 15 residues in the CDR3. The V and J ends lost 6 bases and 6 bases, in that order; junction bases with no gene match: 8. CDR1 is MNHEY, CDR2 SMNVEV, per germline (reference sequence).

This clonotype was seen more than once but under ten times. The chain has TRBV7-2 and TRBJ2-3; TRBD2 matches 10 bases. CDR1 is SGHTA and CDR2 is FQGNSA in the germline V gene. V dropped 5 bases and J dropped 1; count of bases not matched to a gene: 6. The CDR3 has 16 residues. The CDR3 is CASSQAGTSGTDTQYF. The CDR3 DNA is TGTGCCAGCAGCCAAGCCGGGACTAGCGGCACAGATACGCAGTATTTT.

The V and J genes are TRBV20-1 and TRBJ2-3; 10 nucleotides match TRBD2. V shed 4 bases and J 3 bases; nucleotides not matched to a gene: 7. This CDR3 is built from 15 residues. The V gene's germline CDR1 is DFQATT and CDR2 SNEGSKA (reference sequence). The CDR3 region is CSANPSGRATDTQYF. In DNA form, the CDR3 reads TGCAGTGCTAACCCCAGCGGGAGGGCGACAGATACGCAGTATTTT.

This clonotype appeared a single time. CDR3 sequence: CASSSIFHRGNTEAFF. CDR3 sequence (DNA): TGTGCCAGCAGTTCCATCTTCCACAGGGGAAACACTGAAGCTTTCTTT. This chain joins TRBV27 and TRBJ1-1; 7 nucleotides align to TRBD1. CDR1 is MNHEY, CDR2 SMNVEV, per germline (reference sequence). With 4 bases clipped from V and 2 bases from J, the junction kept 10 bases outside the gene matches. The CDR3 sequence is 16 residues long.

J is TRBJ2-6 and V is TRBV24-1, with D perhaps TRBD2 (5 bases). Germline V gene lookup returns CDR1 KGHDR and CDR2 SFDVKD. The CDR3 is 19 amino acids. V was trimmed by 3 bases and J by 2 bases, leaving 19 bases between them. DNA for the CDR3: TGTGCCACCAGTGATACCAACCCGTGGACGGGAACTGGGGCCAACGTCCTGACTTTC. Protein: CATSDTNPWTGTGANVLTF.

This clonotype was seen a few times. The chain is built from TRBV6-5 and TRBJ1-1, with 8 bases that match TRBD1. Trimming at V came to 4 bases and at J to 1 base, leaving 8 bases not matched to a gene. Germline-derived CDR1 and CDR2 are MNHEY and SVGAGI. The CDR3 totals 16 residues. The CDR3 protein is CASSSRQGLRNTEAFF. CDR3 DNA: TGTGCCAGCAGTTCCCGACAGGGGCTCCGGAACACTGAAGCTTTCTTT.

This rearrangement joins TRBV7-2 to TRBJ2-2; TRBD2 aligns across 9 bases. The germline V gene has CDR1 SGHTA and CDR2 FQGNSA. The CDR3 covers 17 residues. Trimming at V came to 4 bases and at J to 6 bases, leaving 12 bases not matched to a gene. In DNA, the CDR3 is TGTGCCAGCAGCTCCATTAGCGGGAGACTGGAGGCCGGGGAGCTGTTTTTT. This translates into CASSSISGRLEAGELFF.

This clonotype was observed a few times. The rearrangement links TRBV4-1 to TRBJ2-2; possibly TRBD2 for D (6 bases). The V end lost 1 base, the J end lost 4 bases, and 16 bases lay between the germline ends. Per the germline V gene, CDR1 is MGHRA and CDR2 is YSYEKL. The CDR3 is 17 amino acids. The CDR3 DNA reads TGCGCCAGCAGCCAAGTGTCGGCGGGGTTCCTCACCGGGGAGCTGTTTTTT. As protein: CASSQVSAGFLTGELFF.

This clonotype has more than one count but fewer than ten. The CDR3 nucleotides are TGCGCCAGCAGCCAAGAAACCCTGGGGCATTCCTACGAGCAGTACTTC. Protein product: CASSQETLGHSYEQYF. This chain joins TRBV4-1 and TRBJ2-7; tentatively, D is TRBD1 (5 bases). The CDR3 extends over 16 amino acids. Germline CDR1 reads MGHRA; CDR2 reads YSYEKL. Deletions cut 0 bases from V and 1 base from J, with 13 bases between.

V usage is TRBV6-5 and J usage is TRBJ2-2; 9 positions agree with TRBD2. Trimming cost V 0 bases and J 5 bases; bases outside gene matches: 4. Germline assignment: CDR1 MNHEY and CDR2 SVGAGI. CDR3 length: 16 residues. Here the CDR3 reads CASSYSAGGLTGELFF. The CDR3 DNA reads as TGTGCCAGCAGTTACTCTGCGGGAGGGCTTACCGGGGAGCTGTTTTTT.